One sample yielded the 12 T cell receptor beta chains listed below, sequenced in a study of T cells in Graves' hyperthyroidism and ophthalmopathy. Authors of the study amplified TCR beta CDR3 regions from RNA transcripts. First-round RT-PCR with HTBI primers amplified the TCR CDR3 region. Each CDR3 protein is one row after TCRdb ran MiXCR on the multiplex PCR reads. The profile shows 600,000 to 700,000 distinct CDR3 sequences, about 14% of them singletons. Specimen: blood. These receptors were taken from a woman in her 40s with Graves' ophthalmopathy.

This clonotype was seen ten or more times. The V and J genes are TRBV12-5 and TRBJ2-5; D might be TRBD2 (6 bases). Trimming pared 6 bases from V and 4 bases from J, leaving 12 bases between. The CDR3 totals 13 residues. CDR1 and CDR2 from the germline V gene are LGHNT and FRNRAP. The CDR3 DNA is TGTGCTAGTGGCCTCGGACTAACAGAGACCCAGTACTTC. Translated: CASGLGLTETQYF.

The rearrangement links TRBV6-1 to TRBJ2-7; D possibly corresponds to TRBD1 (6 bases). Germline assignment: CDR1 MNHNS and CDR2 SASEGT. CDR3 length: 16 residues. V lost 6 bases to trimming and J lost 0 bases, with 18 bases between them. The CDR3, as DNA: TGTGCCAGCAGGGGGCATGGGGGCTTGGGCTCCTACGAGCAGTACTTC. Protein: CASRGHGGLGSYEQYF.

This clonotype was seen at least ten times. The chain employs TRBV19 and TRBJ1-1; D remains unclear. V shed 8 bases and J shed 4 bases, with 11 bases lying between them. Germline V gene sequence: CDR1 LNHDA, CDR2 SQIVND (reference sequence). The CDR3 runs to 12 residues. The CDR3 DNA is TGTGCCAGTTCCATAGGGATCACTGAAGCTTTCTTT. Translation: CASSIGITEAFF.

There are many counts of this clonotype. The CDR3 DNA follows: TGTGCCAGCAGTTGGACATATAGCAATCAGCCCCAGCATTTT. Protein sequence: CASSWTYSNQPQHF. V usage is TRBV27 and J usage is TRBJ1-5; tentatively, D is TRBD1 (5 bases). The CDR3 runs 14 residues. CDR1 is MNHEY and CDR2 is SMNVEV in the germline V gene (reference sequence). V was cut by 4 bases and J by 0 bases, with 7 bases left in between.

In its sample, this clonotype was seen a few times. The V call is TRBV7-9, the J call TRBJ2-5, with 8 bases aligning to TRBD1. The CDR3 runs to 15 residues. Trimming took 5 bases from V and 5 from J; bases not matched to a gene: 10. Looked up from germline, CDR1 is SEHNR and CDR2 is FQNEAQ (reference sequence). The CDR3 spells CASSMTWTGLETQYF. In nucleotides, the CDR3 is TGTGCCAGCAGCATGACCTGGACAGGGTTGGAGACCCAGTACTTC.

This clonotype was seen at least ten times. The J gene is TRBJ1-2, the V gene TRBV27, with no clear D. CDR3 size: 15 residues. Germline lookup yields CDR1 MNHEY and CDR2 SMNVEV (reference sequence). V lost 4 bases and J lost 5, with 17 bases in between. CDR3 coding DNA: TGTGCCAGCAGTTCAACGGACCGCTCCCTATATGGCTACACCTTC. It translates to CASSSTDRSLYGYTF.

This clonotype was seen at least ten times. The chain employs TRBV18 and TRBJ2-7; 11 bases are shared with TRBD2. J gave up 5 bases and V 6 bases, and 9 bases lay outside the gene matches. This CDR3 has 15 amino acids. The V gene's germline CDR1 is KGHSH and CDR2 LQKENI. CDR3 in amino acids: CASSSSRLAGNEQYF. CDR3 DNA sequence: TGTGCCAGCTCCTCATCTAGACTAGCGGGAAACGAGCAGTACTTC. Looking up the rest from reference TRBV18 and TRBJ2-7 gives the full variable domain: NAGVMQNPRHLVRRRGQEARLRCSPMKGHSHVYWYRQLPEEGLKFMVYLQKENIIDESGMPKERFSAEFPKEGPSILRIQQVVRGDSAAYFCASSSSRLAGNEQYFGPGTRLTVT.

This clonotype was counted at least ten times. CDR3 in amino acids: CATSRRDEGFYEQYF. The CDR3 DNA sequence: TGTGCCACCAGCAGACGGGATGAGGGCTTCTACGAGCAGTACTTC. V gene TRBV15 combines with J gene TRBJ2-7; a weak D match, TRBD2 (5 bases). Trimming shortened V by 2 bases and J by 3 bases, and 14 bases separated the two germline ends. CDR3 length equals 15 residues. Per the germline V gene, CDR1 is LNHNV and CDR2 is YYDKDF (reference sequence).

In this sample, this clonotype turned up a few times. The rearrangement joins TRBV20-1 to TRBJ2-5; TRBD1 agrees at 7 bases. The V and J ends lost 6 bases and 5 bases, in that order; junction bases with no gene match: 12. The germline V gene encodes CDR1 DFQATT and CDR2 SNEGSKA (reference sequence). The CDR3 sequence is 14 residues long. The CDR3 region has the DNA TGCAGTGCAACGGCGACAGGGAACTTGGAGACCCAGTACTTC. As protein: CSATATGNLETQYF.

This clonotype was picked up many times. The rearrangement links TRBV29-1 to TRBJ2-7; D is unclear. V was cut by 6 bases and J by 1 base, with 7 bases left in between. This CDR3 has 11 residues. From germline, CDR1 is SQVTM and CDR2 ANQGSEA. CDR3 region: CSVKLSYEQYF. The CDR3 DNA reads TGCAGCGTAAAACTTTCCTACGAGCAGTACTTC.

This rearrangement joins TRBV13 to TRBJ2-2; 14 bases map to TRBD2. The CDR3 is made up of 17 amino acids. J lost 2 bases, V lost 5 bases, and 4 bases had no gene match. Germline-derived CDR1 and CDR2 are PRHDT and FYEKMQ (reference sequence). CDR3 in amino acids: CASSPGLAGVNTGELFF. In DNA form, the CDR3 reads TGTGCCAGCAGCCCGGGACTAGCGGGGGTAAACACCGGGGAGCTGTTTTTT.

The chain couples TRBV6-2 or TRBV6-3 to TRBJ1-2; D is uncertain. V lost 6 bases to trimming and J lost 4 bases, with 15 bases between them. CDR1 is MNHEY and CDR2 is SVGEGT in the germline V gene. The CDR3 totals 14 residues. The CDR3 nucleotides read TGTGCCAGCAGCCCTGGTGGCACCTTCTATGGCTACACCTTC. It specifies CASSPGGTFYGYTF.